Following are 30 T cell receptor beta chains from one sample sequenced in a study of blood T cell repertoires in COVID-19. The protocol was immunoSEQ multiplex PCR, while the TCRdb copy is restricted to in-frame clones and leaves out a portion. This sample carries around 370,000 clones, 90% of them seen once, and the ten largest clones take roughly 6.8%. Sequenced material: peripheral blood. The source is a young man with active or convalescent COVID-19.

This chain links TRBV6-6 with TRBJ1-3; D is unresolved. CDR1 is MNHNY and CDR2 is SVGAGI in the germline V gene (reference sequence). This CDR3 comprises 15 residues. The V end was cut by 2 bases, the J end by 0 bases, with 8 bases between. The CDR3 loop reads CASSYTGSSGNTIYF. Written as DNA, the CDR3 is TGTGCCAGCAGTTACACCGGGAGCTCTGGAAACACCATATATTTT.

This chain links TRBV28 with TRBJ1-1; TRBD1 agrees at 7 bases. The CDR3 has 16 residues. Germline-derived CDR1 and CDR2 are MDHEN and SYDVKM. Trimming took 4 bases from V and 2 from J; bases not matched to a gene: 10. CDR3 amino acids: CASSSSWDSKNTEAFF. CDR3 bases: TGTGCCAGCAGTTCATCATGGGACAGTAAAAACACTGAAGCTTTCTTT.

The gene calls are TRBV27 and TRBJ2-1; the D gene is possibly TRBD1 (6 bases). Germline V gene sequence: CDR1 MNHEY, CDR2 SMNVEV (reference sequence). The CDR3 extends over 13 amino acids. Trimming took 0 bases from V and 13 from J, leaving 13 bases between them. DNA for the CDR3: TGTGCCAGCAGTTTATCGAATTCACAGGGTCAGTTCTTC. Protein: CASSLSNSQGQFF.

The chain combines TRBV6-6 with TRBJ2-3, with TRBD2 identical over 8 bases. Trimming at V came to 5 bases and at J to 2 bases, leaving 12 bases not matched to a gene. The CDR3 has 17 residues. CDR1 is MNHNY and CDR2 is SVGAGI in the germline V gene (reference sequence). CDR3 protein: CASSPMGAGGATDTQYF. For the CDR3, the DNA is TGTGCCAGCAGTCCAATGGGGGCGGGAGGAGCCACAGATACGCAGTATTTT.

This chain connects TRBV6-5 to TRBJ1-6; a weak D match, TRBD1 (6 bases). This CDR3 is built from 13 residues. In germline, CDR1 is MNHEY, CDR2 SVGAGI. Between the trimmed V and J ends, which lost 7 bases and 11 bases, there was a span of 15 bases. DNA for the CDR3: TGTGCCAGCACTGGCAACAGGGCGGCACCCCTCCACTTT. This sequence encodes CASTGNRAAPLHF.

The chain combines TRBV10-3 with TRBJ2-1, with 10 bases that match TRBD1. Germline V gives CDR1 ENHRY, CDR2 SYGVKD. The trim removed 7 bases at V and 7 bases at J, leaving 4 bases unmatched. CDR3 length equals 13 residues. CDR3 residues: CAITDRGDNEQFF. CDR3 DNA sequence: TGTGCCATCACGGACAGGGGGGATAATGAGCAGTTCTTC.

The CDR3 sequence is CASSRLGLAGDRSYNEQFF. CDR3 in DNA: TGTGCCAGCTCACGCTTAGGACTAGCGGGGGACCGCTCCTACAATGAGCAGTTCTTC. The chain joins TRBV18 to TRBJ2-1, with TRBD2 identical over 13 bases. The CDR3 sequence is 19 residues long. The V gene's germline CDR1 is KGHSH and CDR2 LQKENI. V trimming: 4 bases; J trimming: 0 bases; junction bases outside the gene matches: 9. Full variable domain (remainder filled in from reference TRBV18 and TRBJ2-1): NAGVMQNPRHLVRRRGQEARLRCSPMKGHSHVYWYRQLPEEGLKFMVYLQKENIIDESGMPKERFSAEFPKEGPSILRIQQVVRGDSAAYFCASSRLGLAGDRSYNEQFFGPGTRLTVL.

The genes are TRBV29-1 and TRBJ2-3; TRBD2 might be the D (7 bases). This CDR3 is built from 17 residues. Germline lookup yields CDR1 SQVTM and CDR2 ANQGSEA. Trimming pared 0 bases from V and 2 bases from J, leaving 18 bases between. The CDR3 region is CSVEDWRAGAATDTQYF. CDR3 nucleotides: TGCAGCGTTGAAGATTGGCGGGCGGGGGCGGCCACAGATACGCAGTATTTT.

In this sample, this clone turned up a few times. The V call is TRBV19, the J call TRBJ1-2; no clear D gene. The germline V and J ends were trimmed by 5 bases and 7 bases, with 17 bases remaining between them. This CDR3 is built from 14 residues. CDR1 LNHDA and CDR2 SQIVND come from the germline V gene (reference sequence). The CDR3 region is CASSREKSLPGYTF. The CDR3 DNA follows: TGTGCCAGTAGTCGGGAGAAGAGTCTTCCTGGCTACACCTTC.

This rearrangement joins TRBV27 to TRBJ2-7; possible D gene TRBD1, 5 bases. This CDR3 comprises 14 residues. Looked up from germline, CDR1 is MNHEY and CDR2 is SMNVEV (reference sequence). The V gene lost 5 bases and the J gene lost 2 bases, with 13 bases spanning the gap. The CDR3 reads CASSRAGQAYEQYF. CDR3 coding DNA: TGTGCCAGCAGTAGGGCAGGGCAGGCCTACGAGCAGTACTTC.

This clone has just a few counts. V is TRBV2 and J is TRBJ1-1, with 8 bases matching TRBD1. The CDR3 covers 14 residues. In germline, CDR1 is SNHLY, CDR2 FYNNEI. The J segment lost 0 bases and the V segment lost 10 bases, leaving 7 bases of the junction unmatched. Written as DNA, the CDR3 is TGTGCCATTCAGGGGGCTTTGGTGAACACTGAAGCTTTCTTT. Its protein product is CAIQGALVNTEAFF.

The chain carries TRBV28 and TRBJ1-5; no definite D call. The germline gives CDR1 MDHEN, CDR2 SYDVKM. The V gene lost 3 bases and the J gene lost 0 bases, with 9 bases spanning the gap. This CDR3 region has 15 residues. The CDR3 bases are TGTGCCAGCAGTTTTAGTCTCGGTAGCAATCAGCCCCAGCATTTT. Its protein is CASSFSLGSNQPQHF. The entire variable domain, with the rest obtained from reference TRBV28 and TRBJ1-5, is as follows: DVKVTQSSRYLVKRTGEKVFLECVQDMDHENMFWYRQDPGLGLRLIYFSYDVKMKEKGDIPEGYSVSREKKERFSLILESASTNQTSMYLCASSFSLGSNQPQHFGDGTRLSIL.

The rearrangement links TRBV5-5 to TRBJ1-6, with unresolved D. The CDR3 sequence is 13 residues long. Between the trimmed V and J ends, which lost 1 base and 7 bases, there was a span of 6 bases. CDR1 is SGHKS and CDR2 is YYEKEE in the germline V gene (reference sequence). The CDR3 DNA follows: TGTGCCAGCAGCTTGTTTGAGAATTCACCCCTCCACTTT. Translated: CASSLFENSPLHF.

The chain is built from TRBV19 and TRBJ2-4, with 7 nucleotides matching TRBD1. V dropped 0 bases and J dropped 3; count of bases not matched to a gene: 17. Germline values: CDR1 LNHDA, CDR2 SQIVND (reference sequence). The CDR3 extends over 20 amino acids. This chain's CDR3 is CASSIDAPNTGADGKNIQYF. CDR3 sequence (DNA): TGTGCCAGTAGTATAGATGCCCCCAACACAGGGGCGGATGGCAAAAACATTCAGTACTTC.

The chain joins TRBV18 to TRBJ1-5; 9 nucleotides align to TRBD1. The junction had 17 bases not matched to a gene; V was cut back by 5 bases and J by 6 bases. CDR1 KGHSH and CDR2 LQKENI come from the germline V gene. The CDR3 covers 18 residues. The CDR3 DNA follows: TGTGCCAGCTCAGCCCGGGACAGGGCGTTGGTAGGGACTCAGCCCCAGCATTTT. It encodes CASSARDRALVGTQPQHF.

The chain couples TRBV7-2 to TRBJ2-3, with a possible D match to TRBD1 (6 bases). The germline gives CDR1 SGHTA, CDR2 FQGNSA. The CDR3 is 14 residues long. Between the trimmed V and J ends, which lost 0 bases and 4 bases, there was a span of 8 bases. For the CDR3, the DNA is TGTGCCAGCAGCTTAGCCTACAGGGCAGATACGCAGTATTTT. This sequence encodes CASSLAYRADTQYF.

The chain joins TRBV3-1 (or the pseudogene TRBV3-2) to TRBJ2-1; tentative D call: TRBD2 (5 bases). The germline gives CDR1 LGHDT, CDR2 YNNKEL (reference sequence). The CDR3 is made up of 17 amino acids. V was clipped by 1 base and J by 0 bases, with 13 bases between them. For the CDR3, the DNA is TGTGCCAGCAGCCAAGTCGAGAAAACTAGCTCCTACAATGAGCAGTTCTTC. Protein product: CASSQVEKTSSYNEQFF.

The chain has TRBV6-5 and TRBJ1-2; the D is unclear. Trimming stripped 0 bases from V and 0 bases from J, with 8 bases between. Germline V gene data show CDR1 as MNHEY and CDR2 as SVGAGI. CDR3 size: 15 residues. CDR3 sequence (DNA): TGTGCCAGCAGTTACTCGGGCGAATCTAACTATGGCTACACCTTC. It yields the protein CASSYSGESNYGYTF.

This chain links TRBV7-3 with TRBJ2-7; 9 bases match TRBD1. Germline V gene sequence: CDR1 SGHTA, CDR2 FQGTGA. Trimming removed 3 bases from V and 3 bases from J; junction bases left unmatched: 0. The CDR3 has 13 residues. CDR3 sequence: CASSLTGGYEQYF. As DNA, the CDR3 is TGTGCCAGCAGCTTGACAGGGGGCTACGAGCAGTACTTC.

CDR3 region: CASGPPAGVIEKLFF. CDR3 nucleotide sequence: TGTGCCAGCGGCCCCCCCGCAGGGGTCATCGAAAAACTGTTTTTT. The V and J genes are TRBV13 and TRBJ1-4, with a weak D call TRBD1 (6 bases). Germline values: CDR1 PRHDT, CDR2 FYEKMQ (reference sequence). Trimming removed 8 bases from V and 8 bases from J, with 21 bases in between. The CDR3 length is 15 residues. Together with reference TRBV13 and TRBJ1-4, the CDR3 gives the full variable domain: AAGVIQSPRHLIKEKRETATLKCYPIPRHDTVYWYQQGPGQDPQFLISFYEKMQSDKGSIPDRFSAQQFSDYHSELNMSSLELGDSALYFCASGPPAGVIEKLFFGSGTQLSVL.

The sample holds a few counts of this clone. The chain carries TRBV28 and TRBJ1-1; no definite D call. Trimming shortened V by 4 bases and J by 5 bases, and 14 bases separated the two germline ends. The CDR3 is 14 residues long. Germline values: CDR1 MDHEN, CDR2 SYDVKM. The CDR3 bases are TGTGCCAGCAGTTCGCAGAGTTTGGAGACTGAAGCTTTCTTT. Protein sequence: CASSSQSLETEAFF.

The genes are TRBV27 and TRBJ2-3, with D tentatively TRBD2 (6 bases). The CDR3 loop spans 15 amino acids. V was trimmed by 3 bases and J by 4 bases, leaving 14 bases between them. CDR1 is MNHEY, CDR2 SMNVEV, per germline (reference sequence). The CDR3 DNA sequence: TGTGCCAGCAGTTTGAGGAGGGTAGTCCCAGATACGCAGTATTTT. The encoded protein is CASSLRRVVPDTQYF.

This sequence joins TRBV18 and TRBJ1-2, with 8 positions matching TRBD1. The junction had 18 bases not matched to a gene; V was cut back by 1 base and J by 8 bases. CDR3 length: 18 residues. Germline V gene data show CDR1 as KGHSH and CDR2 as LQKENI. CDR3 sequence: CASSPRLVSAGGQDGYTF. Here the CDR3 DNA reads TGTGCCAGCTCACCACGTTTGGTTTCGGCAGGGGGCCAAGACGGCTACACCTTC.

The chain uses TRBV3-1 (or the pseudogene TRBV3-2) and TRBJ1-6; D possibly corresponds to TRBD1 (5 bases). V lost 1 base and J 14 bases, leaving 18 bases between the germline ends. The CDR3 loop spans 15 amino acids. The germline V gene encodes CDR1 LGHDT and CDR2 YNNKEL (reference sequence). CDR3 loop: CASSQAGGGTPTLHF. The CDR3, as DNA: TGTGCCAGCAGCCAAGCGGGAGGTGGGACCCCAACCCTCCACTTT.

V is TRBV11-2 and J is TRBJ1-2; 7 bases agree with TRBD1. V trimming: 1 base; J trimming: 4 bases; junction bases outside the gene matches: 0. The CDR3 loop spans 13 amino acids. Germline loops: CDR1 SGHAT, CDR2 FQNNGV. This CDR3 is CASSLAGGYGYTF. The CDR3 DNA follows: TGTGCCAGCAGCTTAGCAGGGGGCTATGGCTACACCTTC.

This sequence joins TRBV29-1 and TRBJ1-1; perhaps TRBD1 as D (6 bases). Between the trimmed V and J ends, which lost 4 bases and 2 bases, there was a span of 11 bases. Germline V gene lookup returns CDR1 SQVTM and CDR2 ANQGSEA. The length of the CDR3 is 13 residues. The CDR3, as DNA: TGCAGCGTTGTCGGACAGCTAAACACTGAAGCTTTCTTT. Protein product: CSVVGQLNTEAFF.

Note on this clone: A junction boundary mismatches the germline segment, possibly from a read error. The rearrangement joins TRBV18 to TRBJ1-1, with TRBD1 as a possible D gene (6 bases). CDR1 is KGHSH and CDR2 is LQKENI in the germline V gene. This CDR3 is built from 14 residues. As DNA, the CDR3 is TGTGCCAGCTCCCGAGAAAGGGACAACATTGAAGCTTTCTTT. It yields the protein CASSRERDNIEAFF. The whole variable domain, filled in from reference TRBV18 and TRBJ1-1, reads NAGVMQNPRHLVRRRGQEARLRCSPMKGHSHVYWYRQLPEEGLKFMVYLQKENIIDESGMPKERFSAEFPKEGPSILRIQQVVRGDSAAYFCASSRERDNIEAFFGQGTRLTVV.

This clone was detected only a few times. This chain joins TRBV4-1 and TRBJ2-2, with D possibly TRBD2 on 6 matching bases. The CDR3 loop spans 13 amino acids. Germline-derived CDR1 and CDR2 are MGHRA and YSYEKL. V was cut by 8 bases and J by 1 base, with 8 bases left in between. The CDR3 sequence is CASGRENTGELFF. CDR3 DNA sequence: TGCGCCAGCGGGCGGGAGAACACCGGGGAGCTGTTTTTT.

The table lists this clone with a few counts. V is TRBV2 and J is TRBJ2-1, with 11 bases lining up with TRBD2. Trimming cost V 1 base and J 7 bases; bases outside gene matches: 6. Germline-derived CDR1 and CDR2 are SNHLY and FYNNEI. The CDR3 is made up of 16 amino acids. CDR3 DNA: TGTGCCAGCAGTGAAGGGAGACTAGCGGGGACGAATGAGCAGTTCTTC. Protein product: CASSEGRLAGTNEQFF.

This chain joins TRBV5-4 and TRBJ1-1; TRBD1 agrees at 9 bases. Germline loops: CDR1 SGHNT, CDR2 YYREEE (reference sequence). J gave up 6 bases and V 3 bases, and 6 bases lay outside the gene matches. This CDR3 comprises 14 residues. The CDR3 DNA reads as TGTGCCAGCAGCTCGGTGGGACAGGGCCCTGAAGCTTTCTTT. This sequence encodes CASSSVGQGPEAFF.